The sequence of this TCR beta chain was determined in a study of T cells after yellow fever vaccination. Via MiXCR, TCRdb re-called the 5' RACE reads, giving one row per CDR3 protein. Among some 350,000 distinct CDR3 sequences listed, about 4% were seen once. Overall study results and limits: The booster saw the reappearance of most primary-vaccination clones (approximately 97% CD4, 88% CD8).

V lost 5 bases to trimming and J lost 3 bases; unmatched junction nucleotides: 4. This CDR3 is 14 amino acids long. CDR1 and CDR2 from the germline V gene are SGHAT and FQNNGV. This clonotype was counted only a few times. Its antigen is as yet unknown. The chain uses TRBV11-2 and TRBJ2-5; TRBD2 matches 9 bases. This TCR derives from a man aged 18 to 29 who received the YFV17D yellow fever vaccine. Material: PBMCs, obtained 5 days after the yellow fever booster vaccination. CDR3 sequence reads: CASSRLAGKETQYF. CDR3 nucleotides: TGTGCCAGCAGCCGGCTAGCGGGGAAAGAGACCCAGTACTTC.